This TCR beta chain was identified during a study of shared clonotypes between healthy human individuals. Trimming pared 4 bases from V and 3 bases from J, leaving 21 bases between. This CDR3 region has 17 residues. The germline V gene has CDR1 SGHRS and CDR2 YFSETQ. Some 30,000 T cell genomes, or about 190 ng DNA, went into the sorted-subset replicate PCRs. In the study's own analysis: Junction-only sequences without quality scores came from ImmunoSEQ, so filtering differed. Profiled with immunoSEQ multiplex PCR; TCRdb holds only in-frame clones, not every one. The V and J calls and clone size are taken from that table; D and trimming were inferred from the DNA. The profile shows about 2.4 million clones, roughly nine tenths of them singletons.

This rearrangement joins TRBV5-1 to TRBJ2-3; D possibly corresponds to TRBD2 (6 bases). The source material was naive CD4+ T cells sorted from blood. Subset noted: CD45RA+ positively selected. This clonotype originated in a man between 18 and 29 years old in good health. The CDR3 spells CASSPLPRAGKTDTQYF. As DNA, the CDR3 is TGCGCCAGCAGCCCCCTCCCGCGGGCGGGGAAAACAGATACGCAGTATTTT.